A single sample gave rise to the 22 T cell receptor beta chains below, sequenced in a study of cytotoxic CD8 clonotypes in ibrutinib-treated CLL. Repertoires were generated with immunoSEQ multiplex PCR, while TCRdb's copy carries only in-frame clones and drops some. The sample lists approximately 210,000 clones; about 72% were seen once. Sequenced material: PBMCs, taken after 24 months of ibrutinib treatment. All receptors come from a human donor with chronic lymphocytic leukemia.

The gene calls are TRBV6-5 and TRBJ1-2, with D unclear. The CDR3 length is 15 residues. The germline V gene encodes CDR1 MNHEY and CDR2 SVGAGI. V was cut by 0 bases and J by 2 bases, with 10 bases left in between. Here the CDR3 DNA reads TGTGCCAGCAGTTACTCCCTAATAGGGAACTATGGCTACACCTTC. This translates into CASSYSLIGNYGYTF.

The chain couples TRBV7-6 to TRBJ2-7; D is uncertain. The CDR3 is made up of 14 amino acids. V lost 0 bases and J 0 bases, leaving 6 bases between the germline ends. Germline-derived CDR1 and CDR2 are SGHVS and FNYEAQ. CDR3 nucleotides: TGTGCCAGCAGCTTAGCGCTCCTCTCCTACGAGCAGTACTTC. It encodes CASSLALLSYEQYF.

The chain links TRBV4-1 to TRBJ1-4, with D perhaps TRBD1 (5 bases). Germline CDR1 and CDR2: MGHRA and YSYEKL. V shed 4 bases and J shed 0 bases, with 21 bases lying between them. The CDR3 extends over 19 amino acids. The CDR3 loop is CASSRFPQGVVATNEKLFF. CDR3 DNA: TGCGCCAGCAGCCGGTTCCCACAAGGGGTAGTGGCAACTAATGAAAAACTGTTTTTT.

The chain recombines TRBV5-1 with TRBJ1-1; D might be TRBD1 (6 bases). The CDR3 runs to 16 residues. Germline V CDR1 and CDR2: SGHRS, YFSETQ. V was cut by 4 bases and J by 8 bases, with 24 bases left in between. CDR3 loop: CASSLTYPPAQGEAFF. CDR3 coding DNA: TGCGCCAGCAGCCTAACCTATCCACCGGCACAGGGAGAAGCTTTCTTT.

This chain joins TRBV21-1 and TRBJ2-2; the table's D call, TRBD2, was not checked against the DNA. TRBV21-1 is described as a pseudogene. The CDR3 has 16 residues. In nucleotides, the CDR3 is TGTGCCAGCAGCAAAGGGAAGCGGGAGAGGACCGGGGAGCTGTTTTTT. This codes for CASSKGKRERTGELFF.

The rearrangement joins TRBV2 to TRBJ1-1; the D is unclear. V gave up 1 base and J gave up 5 bases, with 14 bases separating them. The CDR3 loop spans 15 amino acids. CDR1 SNHLY and CDR2 FYNNEI come from the germline V gene. The CDR3 nucleotides are TGTGCCAGCAGTGAAGTTGGGTTCGTTGGTACTGAAGCTTTCTTT. It encodes CASSEVGFVGTEAFF.

V is TRBV30 and J is TRBJ2-2; 10 positions match TRBD2. The CDR3 sequence is 13 residues long. V lost 8 bases and J lost 7; bases outside the gene matches: 7. In germline, CDR1 is GTSNPN, CDR2 SVGIG (reference sequence). DNA of the CDR3: TGTGCCCAGACTAGCGGGTGGAACGGGGAGCTGTTTTTT. This encodes CAQTSGWNGELFF.

The chain couples TRBV11-3 to TRBJ1-5; TRBD1 matches 8 bases. The CDR3 has 15 residues. Trimming cost V 3 bases and J 3 bases; bases outside gene matches: 4. The V gene's germline CDR1 is SGHNT and CDR2 YENEEA. The CDR3, as DNA: TGTGCCAGCAGCTTTTGGCAGGGGGCCAATCAGCCCCAGCATTTT. The encoded protein is CASSFWQGANQPQHF.

The CDR3 region has the DNA TGTGCCAGCAGCTTAGAAGAGTCGGGTTGGCCAGGGGAGACCCAGTACTTC. Its protein is CASSLEESGWPGETQYF. The chain carries TRBV7-2 and TRBJ2-5, with D possibly TRBD1 on 5 matching bases. The germline V gene encodes CDR1 SGHTA and CDR2 FQGNSA. The CDR3 runs 17 residues. V was trimmed by 1 base and J by 5 bases, leaving 20 bases between them.

The V gene is TRBV10-3, the J gene TRBJ2-7; the D gene is possibly TRBD2 (6 bases). This CDR3 comprises 14 residues. V was pared by 3 bases and J by 0 bases, with 9 bases between. Germline lookup yields CDR1 ENHRY and CDR2 SYGVKD. CDR3 coding DNA: TGTGCCATCAGTGATTGGGACTCCTCCTACGAGCAGTACTTC. It specifies CAISDWDSSYEQYF.

As regards this clone: The junction does not match germline at one end; this may be a read error. The chain carries TRBV7-7 and TRBJ1-1; the D is unclear. This CDR3 region has 13 residues. Germline CDR1 reads SSHAT; CDR2 reads FNYEAQ (reference sequence). The CDR3 DNA reads as TGTGCTAGCAGCCAAGAACCGAACACTGAAGCTTTCTTT. Protein: CASSQEPNTEAFF.

This sequence joins TRBV30 and TRBJ1-1; D is unclear. Trimming removed 0 bases at V and 5 bases at J, with 13 bases between. The CDR3 is 14 residues long. CDR1 and CDR2 (germline): GTSNPN, SVGIG (reference sequence). For the CDR3, the DNA is TGTGCCTGGAGTGTACGTTGGGGTGGAACTGAAGCTTTCTTT. This gives the protein CAWSVRWGGTEAFF.

V gene TRBV7-6 combines with J gene TRBJ1-5; D unresolved. There are 14 residues in the CDR3. Germline-derived CDR1 and CDR2 are SGHVS and FNYEAQ. V lost 3 bases and J lost 0, with 6 bases in between. CDR3 loop: CASSLGNSNQPQHF. The CDR3 DNA reads as TGTGCCAGCAGCTTGGGGAATAGCAATCAGCCCCAGCATTTT.

This sequence joins TRBV5-6 and TRBJ2-7; 9 positions match TRBD1. V lost 4 bases and J lost 3; bases outside the gene matches: 5. The CDR3 totals 14 residues. In germline, CDR1 is SGHDT, CDR2 YYEEEE. The CDR3 DNA reads TGTGCCAGCAGCCGGGACAGGGAAGTCTACGAGCAGTACTTC. This gives the protein CASSRDREVYEQYF.

The chain joins TRBV27 to TRBJ2-7; 7 bases map to TRBD1. The CDR3 covers 14 residues. Germline V gene data show CDR1 as MNHEY and CDR2 as SMNVEV (reference sequence). The V gene end was trimmed by 7 bases and the J gene end by 0 bases; junction bases not matched to a gene: 6. CDR3 coding DNA: TGTGCCAGCACAAGGGCAGGGGGCTCCTACGAGCAGTACTTC. Protein: CASTRAGGSYEQYF.

The CDR3 bases are TGTGCCAGCAAGGCGGGAGAGGGAGAGACCCAGTACTTC. Protein sequence: CASKAGEGETQYF. The V gene is TRBV6-5, the J gene TRBJ2-5; 7 bases are a match to TRBD2. The trim removed 7 bases at V and 4 bases at J, leaving 6 bases unmatched. Per the germline V gene, CDR1 is MNHEY and CDR2 is SVGAGI. The CDR3 spans 13 residues.

This clone is a singleton in its sample. The chain carries TRBV29-1 and TRBJ2-1, with a tentative D call TRBD2 (6 bases). V shed 4 bases and J shed 0 bases, with 13 bases lying between them. This CDR3 region has 15 residues. Germline CDR1 SQVTM, CDR2 ANQGSEA. The CDR3 bases are TGCAGCGTTGGAAGCGGGCGTGCCTCCTACAATGAGCAGTTCTTC. This gives the protein CSVGSGRASYNEQFF.

The chain couples TRBV28 to TRBJ1-4, with TRBD1 identical over 8 bases. V trimming: 5 bases; J trimming: 8 bases; junction bases outside the gene matches: 10. The length of the CDR3 is 15 residues. The V gene's germline CDR1 is MDHEN and CDR2 SYDVKM. The CDR3 region has the DNA TGTGCCAGCAGTCCGGTCAGGGGGCGCCGGGAAAAACTGTTTTTT. Its translation is CASSPVRGRREKLFF.

This clone has a handful of counts. One end of the junction fails to match germline, which may point to a read error. V gene TRBV7-7 combines with J gene TRBJ2-7, with D unclear. The germline V gene encodes CDR1 SSHAT and CDR2 FNYEAQ (reference sequence). The CDR3 has 13 amino acids. The CDR3 sequence: CASSLGTTTEQYF. The DNA of the CDR3 is TGTGCTAGCAGCTTAGGAACCACGACCGAGCAGTACTTC.

The chain employs TRBV19 and TRBJ1-4, with D maybe TRBD1 (5 bases). V was pared by 7 bases and J by 6 bases, with 15 bases between. Germline assignment: CDR1 LNHDA and CDR2 SQIVND (reference sequence). CDR3 length: 14 residues. The CDR3 loop is CASTVQGSDEKLFF. CDR3 nucleotides: TGTGCCAGTACCGTGCAGGGAAGTGATGAAAAACTGTTTTTT.

The chain couples TRBV6-1 to TRBJ2-5; perhaps D is TRBD1 or TRBD2 (5 bases each). Trimming removed 5 bases at V and 1 base at J, with 14 bases between. This CDR3 region has 15 residues. CDR1 is MNHNS, CDR2 SASEGT, per germline. CDR3 region: CASSFSRDGQETQYF. Here the CDR3 DNA reads TGTGCCAGCAGTTTTTCTAGGGACGGCCAAGAGACCCAGTACTTC.

This sequence joins TRBV18 and TRBJ1-1; D possibly corresponds to TRBD1 (5 bases). CDR3 length equals 14 residues. Germline assignment: CDR1 KGHSH and CDR2 LQKENI. V shed 1 base and J shed 3 bases, with 9 bases lying between them. The CDR3 is CASSPQGPYTEAFF. The DNA for the CDR3 is TGTGCCAGCTCACCACAGGGGCCGTACACTGAAGCTTTCTTT.